Listed here are 11 T cell receptor beta chains from one sample, sequenced in a study of blood T cell repertoires in COVID-19. This table comes from immunoSEQ multiplex PCR, and its TCRdb copy is limited to in-frame clones, with some not included. The sample records about 250,000 clones, about nine tenths being singletons. The sample taken for sequencing was peripheral blood. The origin of the receptors is a woman aged 55-69 years who had recovered from COVID-19.

The gene calls are TRBV2 and TRBJ2-7; perhaps TRBD2 as D (7 bases). Trimming removed 4 bases from V and 7 bases from J, with 23 bases in between. The CDR3 is 16 amino acids. Per germline, CDR1 SNHLY and CDR2 FYNNEI. CDR3 coding DNA: TGTGCCAGCAGTGCGACGCGGGGGCGCCGAGGTGAGGAGCAGTACTTC. It encodes CASSATRGRRGEEQYF.

This rearrangement joins TRBV5-1 to TRBJ2-2; TRBD2 is a possible D gene (5 bases). The CDR3 has 17 residues. Germline CDR1 reads SGHRS; CDR2 reads YFSETQ. V lost 1 base, J lost 2 bases, and 15 bases lay in between. The CDR3 nucleotides are TGCGCCAGCAGCTTGCCCCTCGAGGGCATTAACACCGGGGAGCTGTTTTTT. Protein: CASSLPLEGINTGELFF.

This chain uses TRBV5-6 with TRBJ1-1; TRBD1 agrees at 8 bases. The CDR3 sequence is 14 residues long. In germline, CDR1 is SGHDT, CDR2 YYEEEE. V lost 1 base and J lost 7; bases outside the gene matches: 6. CDR3 nucleotides: TGTGCCAGCAGCTTGACAGGGGGAAAGGTTGAAGCTTTCTTT. Protein sequence: CASSLTGGKVEAFF.

This clone came up once. V is TRBV4-3 and J is TRBJ2-7; D is possibly TRBD1 (6 bases). The CDR3 contains 14 residues. From germline, CDR1 is LGHNA and CDR2 YSLEER. Trimming took 0 bases from V and 2 from J, leaving 8 bases between them. CDR3 amino acids: CASSQDRGPYEQYF. DNA for the CDR3: TGCGCCAGCAGCCAAGACAGGGGCCCCTACGAGCAGTACTTC.

The chain is built from TRBV27 and TRBJ1-5, with TRBD1 matching 8 bases. The V gene's germline CDR1 is MNHEY and CDR2 SMNVEV (reference sequence). This CDR3 is 14 amino acids long. After removal of 4 bases from V and 5 bases from J, the junction contained 4 bases not matched to a gene. The CDR3 sequence: CASSSQGADQPQHF. CDR3 sequence (DNA): TGTGCCAGCAGTTCGCAGGGGGCCGATCAGCCCCAGCATTTT.

The rearrangement joins TRBV27 to TRBJ2-1, with TRBD2 as a possible D gene (5 bases). Germline V lookup: CDR1 MNHEY, CDR2 SMNVEV (reference sequence). V was pared by 2 bases and J by 15 bases, with 11 bases between. The CDR3 runs to 11 residues. The CDR3 is CASSLGGRRFF. CDR3 bases: TGTGCCAGCAGTTTAGGAGGTCGTCGGTTCTTC.

V usage is TRBV7-6 and J usage is TRBJ2-1; weak D call: TRBD1 (5 bases). The V gene's germline CDR1 is SGHVS and CDR2 FNYEAQ. Deletions cut 7 bases from V and 6 bases from J, with 7 bases between. The CDR3 is made up of 11 amino acids. The CDR3 nucleotides are TGTGCCAGCAACAGGATCAATGAGCAGTTCTTC. As protein: CASNRINEQFF.

The rearrangement uses TRBV9 and TRBJ1-1, with a tentative D call TRBD1 (6 bases). The CDR3 spans 12 residues. Germline values: CDR1 SGDLS, CDR2 YYNGEE. The V gene lost 0 bases and the J gene lost 11 bases, with 11 bases spanning the gap. DNA of the CDR3: TGTGCCAGCAGCGTAGTCGGGGGGCACGCTTTCTTT. Residues: CASSVVGGHAFF.

This clone was detected only a few times. The J gene is TRBJ2-6, the V gene TRBV2, with D perhaps matching TRBD1 (5 bases). This CDR3 contains 16 residues. Trimming pared 8 bases from V and 0 bases from J, leaving 14 bases between. Germline assignment: CDR1 SNHLY and CDR2 FYNNEI. CDR3 in amino acids: CASPDSPSSGANVLTF. DNA for the CDR3: TGTGCCAGCCCTGACAGCCCAAGCTCTGGGGCCAACGTCCTGACTTTC.

The chain employs TRBV5-1 and TRBJ1-1; possibly TRBD1 for D (5 bases). The germline V and J ends were trimmed by 2 bases and 6 bases, with 17 bases remaining between them. The CDR3 extends over 15 amino acids. The germline V gene encodes CDR1 SGHRS and CDR2 YFSETQ. CDR3 loop: CASSLLSGRAAEAFF. The CDR3 DNA reads TGCGCCAGCAGCTTATTATCGGGCAGGGCGGCTGAAGCTTTCTTT.

The CDR3 nucleotides are TGCGCCAGCAGCCAAAGTTCGGATCGGGTTAATTCACCCCTCCACTTT. Translation: CASSQSSDRVNSPLHF. The chain combines TRBV4-1 with TRBJ1-6; no clear D gene. Germline assignment: CDR1 MGHRA and CDR2 YSYEKL. This CDR3 contains 16 residues. Trimming removed 2 bases from V and 6 bases from J, with 14 bases in between.